A selection of T cell receptor beta chains follows, all from one sample in a study of immune cell composition in non-small cell lung cancer. Profiled with immunoSEQ multiplex PCR; TCRdb holds only in-frame clones, not every one. The sample has a few hundred clones; about 70% are singletons. Sequencing was performed on non-adjacent lung tissue. All receptors derive from a human donor with non-small cell lung cancer. Both conserved end residues are part of each CDR3. A D gene is named only where the DNA matches it firmly. Clone size is given for some rows only: seen once, a few or many times, or a class if the clone is expanded.

once	TRBJ2-2	TRBV19	NA	CASAGPLTNTGELFF	TGTGCCAGTGCCGGGCCCCTAACGAACACCGGGGAGCTGTTTTTT
few	TRBJ2-1	TRBV30	TRBD2	CAWSQRGLAGGLGQFF	TGTGCCTGGAGCCAACGCGGACTAGCGGGGGGGCTAGGGCAGTTCTTC
NA	TRBJ1-1	TRBV28	NA	CASTSERPEVTEAFF	TGTGCCAGCACTTCCGAGAGGCCGGAGGTCACTGAAGCTTTCTTT
NA	TRBJ2-7	TRBV5-1	NA	CASSLHVARDSLYEQYF	TGCGCCAGCAGCTTGCACGTGGCCCGAGACAGCCTCTACGAGCAGTACTTC
NA	TRBJ2-7	TRBV5-1	TRBD1	CASSLGQGFSYEQYF	TGCGCCAGCAGCTTGGGACAGGGTTTCTCCTACGAGCAGTACTTC
NA	TRBJ1-1	TRBV10-3	TRBD1	CATLATGKTEAFF	TGTGCCACCCTAGCGACAGGGAAAACTGAAGCTTTCTTT
once	TRBJ2-7	TRBV5-1	NA	CASSTGTGTYEQYF	TGCGCCAGCAGCACCGGGACTGGCACCTACGAGCAGTACTTC
NA	TRBJ2-2	TRBV5-4	NA	CASSLFDRTGELFF	TGTGCCAGCAGCTTGTTCGACCGGACCGGGGAGCTGTTTTTT
NA	TRBJ2-1	TRBV2	TRBD1	CASSDWDRGRRYEQFF	TGTGCCAGCAGTGATTGGGACAGGGGGCGAAGATATGAGCAGTTCTTC
NA	TRBJ2-7	TRBV27	NA	CASSVNAASYEQYF	TGTGCCAGCAGTGTTAACGCGGCCTCCTACGAGCAGTACTTC
NA	TRBJ1-1	TRBV18	NA	CASSPPQNMNTEAFF	TGTGCCAGCTCACCACCGCAGAACATGAACACTGAAGCTTTCTTT
NA	TRBJ1-2	TRBV2	NA	CASSVDLGRGYTF	TGTGCCAGCAGTGTAGACCTCGGTCGGGGCTACACCTTC
NA	TRBJ1-6	TRBV30	NA	CAWRGRQGESPLHF	TGTGCCTGGAGGGGAAGGCAGGGCGAATCACCCCTCCACTTT
few	TRBJ2-7	TRBV7-2	NA	CASSSYYEQYF	TGTGCCAGCAGCTCCTATTACGAGCAGTACTTC
NA	TRBJ2-2	TRBV14	NA	CASSQDRALTGELFF	TGTGCCAGCAGCCAAGACCGAGCTTTAACCGGGGAGCTGTTTTTT
NA	TRBJ2-7	TRBV6-5	TRBD2	CATSGGGRIYEQYF	TGTGCCACCTCGGGAGGGGGGCGGATCTACGAGCAGTACTTC
once	TRBJ1-3	TRBV19	NA	CASTLGAGKRRNTIYF	TGTGCCAGTACCCTTGGGGCCGGGAAGCGAAGGAACACCATATATTTT
NA	TRBJ1-1	TRBV28	TRBD1	CASSSPGTGWDTEAFF	TGTGCCAGCAGTTCCCCCGGGACAGGGTGGGACACTGAAGCTTTCTTT
NA	TRBJ2-1	TRBV10-3	TRBD2	CATMRASGGLYNEQFF	TGTGCCACGATGAGAGCTAGCGGGGGTCTCTACAATGAGCAGTTCTTC
NA	TRBJ1-4	TRBV11-2	NA	CASSLEGASGAKRELFF	TGTGCCAGCAGCTTAGAGGGGGCCTCGGGGGCGAAAAGGGAACTGTTTTTT
NA	TRBJ2-7	TRBV4-3	NA	CASSQEERTPSYEQYF	TGCGCCAGCAGCCAAGAGGAGCGCACCCCCTCCTACGAGCAGTACTTC
NA	TRBJ1-5	TRBV7-8	TRBD1	CASSSRQGQPQHF	TGTGCCAGCAGCTCCAGACAGGGCCAGCCCCAGCATTTT
NA	TRBJ2-1	TRBV5-4	TRBD1	CASSLGQGNEQFF	TGTGCCAGCAGCTTGGGACAGGGGAATGAGCAGTTCTTC
NA	TRBJ1-5	TRBV15	TRBD1	CATSRVRTGGSQPQHF	TGTGCCACCAGCAGAGTCCGGACAGGGGGAAGTCAGCCCCAGCATTTT
few	TRBJ2-1	TRBV6-1	TRBD2	CASSETGGRWVEQFF	TGTGCCAGCAGTGAAACGGGGGGAAGGTGGGTTGAGCAGTTCTTC
NA	TRBJ2-3	TRBV7-9	TRBD2	CASSPGLAGARTDTQYF	TGTGCCAGCAGCCCGGGACTAGCGGGAGCCCGCACAGATACGCAATATTTT
NA	TRBJ2-1	TRBV10-3	TRBD2	CATMRASGGLYNEQFF	TGTGCCACGATGAGAGCTAGCGGGGGCCTCTACAATGAGCAGTTCTTC